The present entry profiles one T cell receptor beta chain with its context. Its antigen remains unknown. CD4+CD45RO+CD25- cells were isolated as memory CD4+ T cells. Study-wide results and limits: Tumor memory CD4+ T cell TCR gene usage clustered with blood and lymph node memory CD4+ cells and lymph node naive CD4+ cells. Tumor-infiltrating Treg TCR alpha and beta sequences overlapped most with tumor naive CD4+ T cells, then blood naive.

Full-length variable regions came from constant-region reverse primers plus semi-nested Nested Universal Primer A PCR. In TCRdb, the 5' RACE reads were re-called with MiXCR into one record per CDR3 protein. The sample holds about 42,000 distinct CDR3 sequences; over 25% are singletons and the top ten take about 4%. V was clipped by 2 bases and J by 5 bases, with 12 bases between them. CDR1 MDHEN and CDR2 SYDVKM come from the germline V gene. CDR3 length equals 15 residues. The chain uses TRBV28 and TRBJ2-2; D possibly matches TRBD1 or TRBD2 (6 bases each). The clonotype comes from a female donor with breast cancer. Sequenced input: tumor-infiltrating memory CD4+ T cells sorted from the breast tumor. The subset: memory CD4+ T cells, CD4+CD45RO+CD25-. This CDR3 is CASSLGGRETGELFF. The CDR3 DNA follows: TGTGCCAGCAGTTTAGGGGGGCGCGAGACCGGGGAGCTGTTTTTT.